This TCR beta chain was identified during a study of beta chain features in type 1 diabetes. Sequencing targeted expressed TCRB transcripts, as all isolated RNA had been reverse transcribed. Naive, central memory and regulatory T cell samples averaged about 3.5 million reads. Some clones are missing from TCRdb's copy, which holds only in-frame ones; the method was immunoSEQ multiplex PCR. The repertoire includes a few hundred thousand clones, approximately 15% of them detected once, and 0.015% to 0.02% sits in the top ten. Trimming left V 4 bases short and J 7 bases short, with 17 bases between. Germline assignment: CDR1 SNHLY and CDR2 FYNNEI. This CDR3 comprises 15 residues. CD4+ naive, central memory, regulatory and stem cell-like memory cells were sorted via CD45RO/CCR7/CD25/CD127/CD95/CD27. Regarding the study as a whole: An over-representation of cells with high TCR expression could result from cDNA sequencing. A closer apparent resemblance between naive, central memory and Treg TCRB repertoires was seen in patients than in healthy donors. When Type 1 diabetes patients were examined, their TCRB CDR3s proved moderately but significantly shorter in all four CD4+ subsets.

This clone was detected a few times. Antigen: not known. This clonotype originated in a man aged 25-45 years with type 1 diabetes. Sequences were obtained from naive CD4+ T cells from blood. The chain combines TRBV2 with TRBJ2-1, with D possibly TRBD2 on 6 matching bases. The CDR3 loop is CASSGGTWPQNEQFF. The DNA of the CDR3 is TGTGCCAGCAGTGGCGGGACTTGGCCCCAAAATGAGCAGTTCTTC.